The 20 T cell receptor beta chains below all came from one sample that was sequenced in a study of T-cell memory formation after mild COVID-19. TCRdb recomputed calls from the 5' RACE reads with MiXCR, one row per CDR3 protein. The sample lists some 150,000 distinct CDR3 sequences, about 19% occurring once. The sequenced sample consisted of PBMCs or a T cell subset sorted from them (not recorded which). These receptors all come from an adult woman who had mild COVID-19 (a few samples of this study predate the infection). Cell type and time point are not known.

This clonotype was picked up a small number of times. This chain joins TRBV20-1 and TRBJ2-7; D call uncertain. The CDR3 totals 13 residues. The V end was cut by 6 bases, the J end by 0 bases, with 12 bases between. The V gene's germline CDR1 is DFQATT and CDR2 SNEGSKA (reference sequence). CDR3 residues: CSAWTDLSYEQYF. CDR3 DNA: TGCAGTGCCTGGACCGATCTCTCCTACGAGCAGTACTTC.

This clonotype was picked up a small number of times. The chain couples TRBV5-1 to TRBJ2-7, with 7 nucleotides matching TRBD2. V gave up 7 bases and J gave up 5 bases; unmatched junction bases: 18. The CDR3 has 16 amino acids. Germline values: CDR1 SGHRS, CDR2 YFSETQ. CDR3 amino acids: CASASNRGGPRNEQYF. CDR3 in DNA: TGCGCCAGCGCCAGTAACCGCGGGGGACCTCGGAACGAGCAGTACTTC. Variable domain in full (rest from reference TRBV5-1 and TRBJ2-7): KAGVTQTPRYLIKTRGQQVTLSCSPISGHRSVSWYQQTPGQGLQFLFEYFSETQRNKGNFPGRFSGRQFSNSRSEMNVSTLELGDSALYLCASASNRGGPRNEQYFGPGTRLTVT.

This clonotype was seen at least ten times. The chain joins TRBV12-3 or TRBV12-4 to TRBJ1-5, with D tentatively TRBD1 (6 bases). This CDR3 contains 15 residues. Trimming stripped 1 base from V and 6 bases from J, with 13 bases between. The DNA of the CDR3 is TGTGCCAGCAGTTTAGGTACAGGGTCGGGTCAGCCCCAGCATTTT. As protein: CASSLGTGSGQPQHF.

V and J are TRBV18 and TRBJ2-5; weak D call: TRBD1 (5 bases). The CDR3 covers 14 residues. Per the germline V gene, CDR1 is KGHSH and CDR2 is LQKENI. V lost 6 bases, J lost 5 bases, and 16 bases lay in between. CDR3 sequence (DNA): TGTGCCAGCTCTCCTACAGGTTGGGCCGAGACCCAGTACTTC. Translated: CASSPTGWAETQYF.

This clonotype was observed a handful of times. This chain connects TRBV3-1 to TRBJ2-5, with 7 bases aligning to TRBD1. CDR1 is LGHDT, CDR2 YNNKEL, per germline (reference sequence). This CDR3 has 14 amino acids. The ends lost 5 bases at V and 5 bases at J; junction bases unmatched: 8. This CDR3 is CASSTRTGPETQYF. For the CDR3, the DNA is TGTGCCAGCAGCACCCGGACAGGACCCGAGACCCAGTACTTC.

This clonotype was detected a few times. The chain recombines TRBV5-1 with TRBJ2-7; possible D gene TRBD1, 6 bases. Trimming cost V 0 bases and J 9 bases, with 16 bases left between them. Per the germline V gene, CDR1 is SGHRS and CDR2 is YFSETQ. This CDR3 comprises 14 residues. CDR3 protein: CASSLGQVLSVQYF. CDR3 DNA sequence: TGCGCCAGCAGCTTGGGACAGGTGCTAAGTGTGCAGTACTTC.

The sample holds a few counts of this clonotype. The gene calls are TRBV19 and TRBJ1-3; D remains ambiguous. In germline, CDR1 is LNHDA, CDR2 SQIVND (reference sequence). The CDR3 extends over 14 amino acids. V was cut by 7 bases and J by 0 bases, with 10 bases left in between. This CDR3 reads CASTPVNSGNTIYF. CDR3 sequence (DNA): TGTGCCAGTACCCCAGTCAACTCTGGAAACACCATATATTTT.

This clonotype was counted at least ten times. The chain has TRBV12-3 or TRBV12-4 and TRBJ2-3, with a weak D call TRBD1 (6 bases). Trimming took 7 bases from V and 11 from J, leaving 25 bases between them. The length of the CDR3 is 15 residues. CDR3 amino acids: CASTPARGVRGKQYF. The CDR3 region has the DNA TGTGCCAGCACACCCGCCAGAGGGGTCAGGGGAAAGCAGTATTTT.

This clonotype has just a few counts. As DNA, the CDR3 is TGTGCGACCGGGGCTAGCGGGGGGAATGAGCAGTTCTTC. Translating gives CATGASGGNEQFF. This chain connects TRBV24-1 to TRBJ2-1; the match to TRBD2 covers 11 bases. The CDR3 totals 13 residues. Germline V gene data show CDR1 as KGHDR and CDR2 as SFDVKD.

This clonotype was seen a single time. V usage is TRBV2 and J usage is TRBJ2-1; maybe TRBD2 (5 bases). V lost 3 bases, J lost 5 bases, and 14 bases lay in between. Looked up from germline, CDR1 is SNHLY and CDR2 is FYNNEI. This CDR3 has 15 amino acids. The CDR3 coding sequence is TGTGCCAGCAGTGATAGCGTCTTTGCTGACAATGAGCAGTTCTTC. Protein product: CASSDSVFADNEQFF.

This clonotype was recorded a few times. The V gene is TRBV4-2, the J gene TRBJ1-6; unclear D gene. V was pared by 0 bases and J by 10 bases, with 7 bases between. The CDR3 spans 13 residues. Looked up from germline, CDR1 is LGHNA and CDR2 is YNFKEQ. The CDR3 region is CASSQEQDSPLHF. CDR3 DNA: TGTGCCAGCAGCCAAGAGCAGGACTCACCCCTCCACTTT.

V gene TRBV9 combines with J gene TRBJ2-3, with 11 bases aligning to TRBD2. Germline assignment: CDR1 SGDLS and CDR2 YYNGEE. There are 17 residues in the CDR3. The junction had 5 bases not matched to a gene; V was cut back by 0 bases and J by 2 bases. The CDR3 protein is CASSVVSSGGTTDTQYF. For the CDR3, the DNA is TGTGCCAGCAGCGTAGTGTCTAGCGGGGGGACCACAGATACGCAGTATTTT.

This clonotype was seen a handful of times. V gene TRBV27 combines with J gene TRBJ2-7; 11 bases match TRBD2. CDR1 and CDR2 from the germline V gene are MNHEY and SMNVEV (reference sequence). This CDR3 contains 18 residues. The J segment lost 7 bases and the V segment lost 6 bases, leaving 20 bases of the junction unmatched. The CDR3 protein is CASRTQPPTSGDGREQYF. Written as DNA, the CDR3 is TGTGCCAGCAGGACCCAACCTCCGACTAGCGGGGATGGGCGGGAGCAGTACTTC.

The table lists this clonotype with a few counts. The chain couples TRBV18 to TRBJ2-3; D uncertain. Trimming pared 3 bases from V and 1 base from J, leaving 14 bases between. The CDR3 is 16 residues long. CDR1 is KGHSH, CDR2 LQKENI, per germline. CDR3 in amino acids: CASSPDAKPGTDTQYF. CDR3 in DNA: TGTGCCAGCTCACCTGACGCTAAGCCGGGCACAGATACGCAGTATTTT.

This clonotype was seen a handful of times. V is TRBV7-9 and J is TRBJ2-1; TRBD1 might be the D (5 bases). V gave up 4 bases and J gave up 9 bases, with 22 bases separating them. The CDR3 has 16 amino acids. Germline CDR1 SEHNR, CDR2 FQNEAQ (reference sequence). The CDR3 bases are TGTGCCAGCAGCTCGCTGGGGCAGGCCTGGGGTAGTGAGCAGTTCTTC. Translation: CASSSLGQAWGSEQFF.

This rearrangement joins TRBV5-1 to TRBJ2-3; D remains unclear. The CDR3 extends over 14 amino acids. Germline values: CDR1 SGHRS, CDR2 YFSETQ. Trimming cost V 3 bases and J 2 bases, with 10 bases left between them. CDR3 DNA sequence: TGCGCCAGCAGCTCGCGGCGAGCCACAGATACGCAGTATTTT. Translated, it gives CASSSRRATDTQYF.

This clonotype has a handful of counts. The V call is TRBV11-3, the J call TRBJ2-7, with D possibly TRBD1 on 6 matching bases. Trimming removed 8 bases from V and 0 bases from J, with 20 bases in between. This CDR3 spans 16 amino acids. Germline CDR1 is SGHNT and CDR2 is YENEEA. The CDR3 is CASPPETPDSSYEQYF. DNA for the CDR3: TGTGCCAGCCCTCCCGAGACGCCGGACAGCTCCTACGAGCAGTACTTC.

This chain uses TRBV14 with TRBJ2-1; either TRBD1 or TRBD2 may supply D (5 bases each). V was pared by 1 base and J by 2 bases, with 9 bases between. Germline assignment: CDR1 SGHDN and CDR2 FVKESK. CDR3 length equals 15 residues. CDR3 DNA sequence: TGTGCCAGCAGCCAAGCCGGGGCCACCTACAATGAGCAGTTCTTC. This codes for CASSQAGATYNEQFF.

The chain combines TRBV5-1 with TRBJ1-5, with D maybe TRBD1 (5 bases). V was shortened by 4 bases and J by 7 bases, with 21 bases between the two germline ends. Germline V CDR1 and CDR2: SGHRS, YFSETQ. This CDR3 is built from 16 residues. CDR3 amino acids: CASSLNGDSGRQPQHF. As DNA, the CDR3 is TGCGCCAGCAGCCTCAATGGAGACAGTGGAAGACAGCCCCAGCATTTT.

This clonotype was found a few times. This chain joins TRBV21-1 and TRBJ1-4; the D call of TRBD1 is as the table states it, not checked on the DNA. TRBV21-1 constitutes a pseudogene. The CDR3 spans 15 residues. DNA for the CDR3: TGTGCCAGCACTTATCGGGAAGAGGGGGATGAAAAACTGTTTTTT. Translation gives CASTYREEGDEKLFF.